The 26 T cell receptor beta chains given below trace back to one sample, sequenced in a study of cytomegalovirus exposure and HLA in healthy donors. Clones were read by immunoSEQ multiplex PCR, and TCRdb kept only the in-frame ones, dropping some. This table holds about 340,000 clones, just over 85% found once. The sample was PBMCs. These receptors were obtained from a woman under 30 in good health and CMV-seronegative.

The gene calls are TRBV4-1 and TRBJ2-7; D may be TRBD2 (6 bases). The CDR3 has 12 residues. CDR1 and CDR2 (germline): MGHRA, YSYEKL. Trimming took off 4 bases at V and 3 bases at J, with 7 bases between the two ends. CDR3: CASSPDYYEQYF. CDR3 nucleotides: TGCGCCAGCAGCCCGGACTACTACGAGCAGTACTTC.

This clone was counted once. This chain uses TRBV7-7 with TRBJ2-5; the match to TRBD1 covers 9 bases. V gave up 5 bases and J gave up 5 bases; unmatched junction bases: 9. The CDR3 is made up of 15 amino acids. Germline-derived CDR1 and CDR2 are SSHAT and FNYEAQ (reference sequence). CDR3 protein: CASSTGQGSRETQYF. CDR3 nucleotide sequence: TGTGCCAGCAGCACGGGACAGGGTAGCAGGGAGACCCAGTACTTC.

This chain connects TRBV29-1 to TRBJ2-3; possible D gene TRBD1, 5 bases. The germline gives CDR1 SQVTM, CDR2 ANQGSEA. The CDR3 has 14 amino acids. With 0 bases removed from V and 5 bases from J, the gap between germline ends came to 12 bases. In DNA form, the CDR3 reads TGCAGCGTTGAAGACGGCAGGGCCGGAGATACGCAGTATTTT. It codes for CSVEDGRAGDTQYF.

The CDR3 is CASSLDSGPLRIHNEQFF. DNA of the CDR3: TGTGCCAGCAGCTTGGATTCAGGGCCCCTTCGTATACACAATGAGCAGTTCTTC. The chain couples TRBV5-4 to TRBJ2-1; D possibly corresponds to TRBD1 (5 bases). Germline V gives CDR1 SGHNT, CDR2 YYREEE (reference sequence). Between the trimmed V and J ends, which lost 0 bases and 5 bases, there was a span of 21 bases. The length of the CDR3 is 18 residues.

The rearrangement uses TRBV9 and TRBJ1-5; D is possibly TRBD1 (6 bases). Trimming shortened V by 4 bases and J by 1 base, and 9 bases separated the two germline ends. Germline CDR1 is SGDLS and CDR2 is YYNGEE. This CDR3 has 14 residues. CDR3 amino acids: CASSPGQSNQPQHF. In DNA, the CDR3 is TGTGCCAGCAGCCCAGGACAGAGCAATCAGCCCCAGCATTTT.

This sequence joins TRBV2 and TRBJ2-1, with 13 positions matching TRBD2. Germline-derived CDR1 and CDR2 are SNHLY and FYNNEI. The length of the CDR3 is 16 residues. V gave up 5 bases and J gave up 9 bases; unmatched junction bases: 10. The CDR3 here is CASSLPGLAGVLEQFF. CDR3 coding DNA: TGTGCCAGCAGTTTGCCTGGACTAGCGGGAGTGCTTGAGCAGTTCTTC.

This clone appeared once. V and J are TRBV6-5 and TRBJ1-1, with TRBD1 as a possible D gene (6 bases). This CDR3 contains 13 residues. Germline CDR1 and CDR2: MNHEY and SVGAGI. Trimming left V 6 bases short and J 1 base short, with 9 bases between. This chain's CDR3 is CASRATGNTEAFF. CDR3 in DNA: TGTGCCAGCAGAGCGACAGGGAACACTGAAGCTTTCTTT.

The chain has TRBV11-2 and TRBJ2-1, with D uncertain. Germline CDR1 SGHAT, CDR2 FQNNGV. The CDR3 consists of 11 residues. Trimming pared 1 base from V and 9 bases from J, leaving 4 bases between. CDR3 DNA: TGTGCCAGCAGCTTAGCGCGTGAGCAGTTCTTC. It translates to CASSLAREQFF.

This clone appeared once. CDR3 nucleotide sequence: TGTGCCAGCAGTTACTCCGGGACAGGGTTGGGACAGCCCCAGCATTTT. Translated, it gives CASSYSGTGLGQPQHF. J is TRBJ1-5 and V is TRBV6-5, with 9 bases identical to TRBD1. The germline gives CDR1 MNHEY, CDR2 SVGAGI. This CDR3 region has 16 residues. Germline trimming cut 0 bases from V and 7 bases from J; bases unmatched to any gene: 7.

The chain has TRBV4-3 and TRBJ2-2, with 10 bases identical to TRBD1. The CDR3 consists of 16 residues. The junction had 4 bases not matched to a gene; V was cut back by 1 base and J by 5 bases. Germline V gene data show CDR1 as LGHNA and CDR2 as YSLEER. CDR3 residues: CASSQGTGGVTGELFF. CDR3 bases: TGCGCCAGCAGCCAAGGGACAGGGGGGGTGACCGGGGAGCTGTTTTTT.

As for this clone: The junction does not match germline at one end; this may be a read error. The CDR3 spells CASSSDRAIRSEQFF. The DNA of the CDR3 is TGTGCTAGCAGCTCGGACAGGGCGATTCGTAGTGAGCAGTTCTTC. The rearrangement links TRBV7-7 to TRBJ2-1; 8 bases line up with TRBD1. This CDR3 has 15 residues. In germline, CDR1 is SSHAT, CDR2 FNYEAQ (reference sequence). The complete variable domain, with remaining parts taken from reference TRBV7-7 and TRBJ2-1, reads GAGVSQSPRYKVTKRGQDVTLRCDPISSHATLYWYQQALGQGPEFLTYFNYEAQPDKSGLPSDRFSAERPEGSISTLTIQRTEQRDSAMYRCASSSDRAIRSEQFFGPGTRLTVL.

The V call is TRBV7-8, the J call TRBJ2-2; 7 nucleotides align to TRBD2. This CDR3 is 14 amino acids long. Germline V lookup: CDR1 SGHVS, CDR2 FQNEAQ. Trimming took 5 bases from V and 5 from J; bases not matched to a gene: 5. The CDR3 loop is CASSPGLPTGELFF. CDR3 sequence (DNA): TGTGCCAGCAGCCCGGGACTACCTACCGGGGAGCTGTTTTTT.

The chain carries TRBV7-2 and TRBJ1-2; 8 bases line up with TRBD1. The CDR3 sequence is 14 residues long. In germline, CDR1 is SGHTA, CDR2 FQGNSA. Trimming at V came to 4 bases and at J to 4 bases, leaving 5 bases not matched to a gene. CDR3 sequence: CASSSRQGSYGYTF. The CDR3 coding sequence is TGTGCCAGCAGCTCCAGACAGGGGAGCTATGGCTACACCTTC. Supplemented by reference TRBV7-2 and TRBJ1-2, the full variable domain reads GAGVSQSPSNKVTEKGKDVELRCDPISGHTALYWYRQSLGQGLEFLIYFQGNSAPDKSGLPSDRFSAERTGGSVSTLTIQRTQQEDSAVYLCASSSRQGSYGYTFGSGTRLTVV.

The chain uses TRBV4-2 and TRBJ1-2; 8 bases are a match to TRBD1. The CDR3 runs 16 residues. Germline loops: CDR1 LGHNA, CDR2 YNFKEQ. V trimming: 3 bases; J trimming: 0 bases; junction bases outside the gene matches: 6. This CDR3 is CASSHGRGPTNYGYTF. The DNA of the CDR3 is TGTGCCAGCAGCCACGGCAGGGGGCCAACTAACTATGGCTACACCTTC.

This CDR3 reads CAISESGSEGEQYF. CDR3 DNA sequence: TGTGCCATCAGTGAGAGTGGGAGCGAGGGCGAGCAGTACTTC. This chain joins TRBV10-3 and TRBJ2-7; possibly TRBD2 for D (5 bases). CDR3 length equals 14 residues. Trimming removed 2 bases at V and 6 bases at J, with 14 bases between. Germline V gives CDR1 ENHRY, CDR2 SYGVKD.

The sample holds a few counts of this clone. The rearrangement uses TRBV2 and TRBJ1-5; the match to TRBD1 covers 10 bases. Looked up from germline, CDR1 is SNHLY and CDR2 is FYNNEI. The V gene end was trimmed by 8 bases and the J gene end by 3 bases; junction bases not matched to a gene: 4. This CDR3 spans 14 amino acids. CDR3 sequence: CASAGTGVNQPQHF. The DNA of the CDR3 is TGTGCCAGCGCAGGGACAGGGGTCAATCAGCCCCAGCATTTT.

The genes are TRBV6-5 and TRBJ2-3; a possible D gene is TRBD2 (5 bases). Between the trimmed V and J ends, which lost 7 bases and 4 bases, there was a span of 12 bases. The CDR3 runs 13 residues. Germline V lookup: CDR1 MNHEY, CDR2 SVGAGI. The CDR3 sequence: CASTPGVPDTQYF. DNA for the CDR3: TGTGCCAGCACCCCCGGGGTACCAGATACGCAGTATTTT.

CDR3 sequence: CASRRDSPYEQYF. CDR3 nucleotides: TGTGCCAGCCGGAGGGACAGCCCCTACGAGCAGTACTTC. The chain combines TRBV25-1 with TRBJ2-7; D possibly corresponds to TRBD1 (7 bases). In germline, CDR1 is MGHDK, CDR2 SYGVNS. This CDR3 comprises 13 residues. Between the trimmed V and J ends, which lost 8 bases and 2 bases, there was a span of 13 bases.

A few counts support this clone. The J gene is TRBJ2-7, the V gene TRBV5-6; 13 bases fit TRBD2. With 4 bases clipped from V and 2 bases from J, the junction kept 9 bases outside the gene matches. The CDR3 has 17 amino acids. Germline assignment: CDR1 SGHDT and CDR2 YYEEEE. DNA for the CDR3: TGTGCCAGCAGCCCGGGACTAGCGGGATCTACCCCCTACGAGCAGTACTTC. Its translation is CASSPGLAGSTPYEQYF.

V usage is TRBV6-1 and J usage is TRBJ1-3, with D hard to call. There are 15 residues in the CDR3. V lost 2 bases and J 0 bases, leaving 8 bases between the germline ends. Germline V gene data show CDR1 as MNHNS and CDR2 as SASEGT. The CDR3 DNA follows: TGTGCCAGCAGTGAATCCCTTCTCTCTGGAAACACCATATATTTT. It specifies CASSESLLSGNTIYF.

This chain connects TRBV2 to TRBJ2-1; the match to TRBD2 covers 11 bases. This CDR3 comprises 15 residues. V lost 6 bases, J lost 0 bases, and 1 base stayed unmatched. CDR1 is SNHLY, CDR2 FYNNEI, per germline. The CDR3 spells CASRGTSGSYNEQFF. CDR3 nucleotide sequence: TGTGCCAGCAGGGGGACTAGCGGCTCCTACAATGAGCAGTTCTTC.

This clone occurred a few times. V gene TRBV6-6 combines with J gene TRBJ1-2, with D unclear. Trimming shortened V by 2 bases and J by 0 bases, and 10 bases separated the two germline ends. Germline V lookup: CDR1 MNHNY, CDR2 SVGAGI (reference sequence). The CDR3 totals 15 residues. The DNA of the CDR3 is TGTGCCAGCAGTTACCGCGGCGAATCTAACTATGGCTACACCTTC. Residues: CASSYRGESNYGYTF.

The V and J genes are TRBV9 and TRBJ2-1; 9 bases align to TRBD2. Germline V gives CDR1 SGDLS, CDR2 YYNGEE. This CDR3 is built from 16 residues. J lost 1 base, V lost 3 bases, and 5 bases had no gene match. Written as DNA, the CDR3 is TGTGCCAGCAGCGGGCGTAGCGGGAGTTCCTACAATGAGCAGTTCTTC. It encodes CASSGRSGSSYNEQFF.

In its sample, this clone was seen a few times. The V gene is TRBV5-6, the J gene TRBJ2-5; D may be TRBD2 (6 bases). CDR3 length equals 14 residues. V lost 0 bases to trimming and J lost 5 bases, with 11 bases between them. Germline V gives CDR1 SGHDT, CDR2 YYEEEE. CDR3 amino acids: CASSLVTGVETQYF. CDR3 nucleotides: TGTGCCAGCAGCTTGGTGACGGGGGTGGAGACCCAGTACTTC.

V is TRBV5-6 and J is TRBJ2-7, with D perhaps matching TRBD2 (5 bases). The CDR3 spans 14 residues. Per germline, CDR1 SGHDT and CDR2 YYEEEE. Between the trimmed V and J ends, which lost 3 bases and 3 bases, there was a span of 13 bases. Here the CDR3 reads CASSWKGGGYEQYF. The CDR3 DNA is TGTGCCAGCAGCTGGAAGGGCGGAGGCTACGAGCAGTACTTC.

This sequence joins TRBV6-5 and TRBJ2-2; no clear D gene. The V gene's germline CDR1 is MNHEY and CDR2 SVGAGI. The CDR3 is 15 residues long. The V end lost 7 bases, the J end lost 4 bases, and 16 bases lay between the germline ends. The CDR3 loop is CASTSEVLSTGELFF. For the CDR3, the DNA is TGTGCCAGCACTTCCGAGGTGTTGAGCACCGGGGAGCTGTTTTTT.